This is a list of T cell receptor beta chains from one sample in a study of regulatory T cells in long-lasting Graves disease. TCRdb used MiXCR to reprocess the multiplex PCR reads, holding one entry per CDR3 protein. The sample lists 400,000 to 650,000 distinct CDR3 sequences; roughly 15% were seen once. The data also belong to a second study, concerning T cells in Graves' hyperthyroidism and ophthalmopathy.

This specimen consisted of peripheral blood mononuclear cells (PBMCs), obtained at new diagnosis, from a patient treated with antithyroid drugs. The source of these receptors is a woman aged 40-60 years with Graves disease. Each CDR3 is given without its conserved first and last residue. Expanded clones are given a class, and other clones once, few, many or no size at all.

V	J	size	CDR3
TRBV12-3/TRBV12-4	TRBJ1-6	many	ASSIFGDSPLH
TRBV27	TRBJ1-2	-	ASRKETGQSYGYT
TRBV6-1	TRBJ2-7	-	ASSEALPYEQY
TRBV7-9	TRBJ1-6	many	ASSLGSGTGGSPLH
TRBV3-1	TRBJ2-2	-	ASSPPGQTWGGELF
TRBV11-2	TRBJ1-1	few	ASSPPGTGANEAF
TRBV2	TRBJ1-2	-	ASTDQGAGGYT
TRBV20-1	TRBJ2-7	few	SARDSGGNSYEQY
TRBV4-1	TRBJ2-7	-	ASSQAQSSYEQY
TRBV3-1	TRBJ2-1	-	ASSLGEAVDEQF
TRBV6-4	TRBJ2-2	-	ASSDSSWSGGELF
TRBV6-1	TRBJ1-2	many	ASRTGSSGYT
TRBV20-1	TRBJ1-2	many	SALRGAGDYGYT
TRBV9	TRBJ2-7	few	ASSVAGTGGEQY
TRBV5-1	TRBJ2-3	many	ASSLGDTSSTDTQY
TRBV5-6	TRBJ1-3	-	ASRVQGYGNTIY
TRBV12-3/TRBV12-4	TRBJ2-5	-	ASTPSSGAQETQY
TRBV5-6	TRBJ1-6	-	ASSFGPEGDSPLH
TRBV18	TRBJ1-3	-	ASSPINAGPLSGNTIY
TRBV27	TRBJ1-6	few	ASSLTQIRQARTLH
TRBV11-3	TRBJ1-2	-	ASSLDFETGYT
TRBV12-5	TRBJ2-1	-	ASVSQGSSYNEQF
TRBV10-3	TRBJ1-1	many	AISDRNTEAF
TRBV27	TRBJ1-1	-	ASSFMTTTEAF
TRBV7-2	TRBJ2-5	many	AEGKLRETQY
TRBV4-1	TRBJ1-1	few	ASSQDITPRQGGNTEAF